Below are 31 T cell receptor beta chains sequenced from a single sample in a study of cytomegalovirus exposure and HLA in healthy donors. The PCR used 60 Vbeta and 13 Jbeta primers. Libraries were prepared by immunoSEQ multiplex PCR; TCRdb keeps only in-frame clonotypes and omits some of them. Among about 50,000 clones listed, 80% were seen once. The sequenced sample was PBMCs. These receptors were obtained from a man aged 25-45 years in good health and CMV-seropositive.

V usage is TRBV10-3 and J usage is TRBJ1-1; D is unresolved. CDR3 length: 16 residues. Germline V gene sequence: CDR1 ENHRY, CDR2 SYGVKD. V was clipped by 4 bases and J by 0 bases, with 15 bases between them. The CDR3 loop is CAISGSGWQLNTEAFF. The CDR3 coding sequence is TGTGCCATCAGTGGCTCAGGATGGCAGTTGAACACTGAAGCTTTCTTT.

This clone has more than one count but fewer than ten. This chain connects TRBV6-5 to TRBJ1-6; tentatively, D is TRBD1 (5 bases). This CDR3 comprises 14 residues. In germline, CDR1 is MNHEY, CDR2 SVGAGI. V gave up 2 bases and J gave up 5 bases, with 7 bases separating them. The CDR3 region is CASSYGTDNSPLHF. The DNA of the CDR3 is TGTGCCAGCAGTTACGGGACTGATAATTCACCCCTCCACTTT.

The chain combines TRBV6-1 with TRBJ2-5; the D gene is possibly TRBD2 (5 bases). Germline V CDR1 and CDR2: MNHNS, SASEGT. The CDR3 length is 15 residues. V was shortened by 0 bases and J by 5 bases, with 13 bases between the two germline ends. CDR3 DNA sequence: TGTGCCAGCAGTGAAGCGCTACGGAGAGGGGAGACCCAGTACTTC. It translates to CASSEALRRGETQYF.

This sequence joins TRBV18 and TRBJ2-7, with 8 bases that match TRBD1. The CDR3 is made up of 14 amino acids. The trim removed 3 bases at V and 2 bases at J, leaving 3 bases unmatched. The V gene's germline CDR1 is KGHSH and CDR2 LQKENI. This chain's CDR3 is CASSPDRGTYEQYF. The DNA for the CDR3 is TGTGCCAGCTCACCCGACAGGGGAACCTACGAGCAGTACTTC.

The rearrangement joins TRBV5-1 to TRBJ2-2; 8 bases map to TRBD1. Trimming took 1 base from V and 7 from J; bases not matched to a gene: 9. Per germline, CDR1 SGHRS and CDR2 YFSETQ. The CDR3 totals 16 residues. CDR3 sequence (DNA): TGCGCCAGCAGCTTGTCCAAGACAGGGGTTGGCGGGGAGCTGTTTTTT. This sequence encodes CASSLSKTGVGGELFF. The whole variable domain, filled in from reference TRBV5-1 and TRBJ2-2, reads KAGVTQTPRYLIKTRGQQVTLSCSPISGHRSVSWYQQTPGQGLQFLFEYFSETQRNKGNFPGRFSGRQFSNSRSEMNVSTLELGDSALYLCASSLSKTGVGGELFFGEGSRLTVL.

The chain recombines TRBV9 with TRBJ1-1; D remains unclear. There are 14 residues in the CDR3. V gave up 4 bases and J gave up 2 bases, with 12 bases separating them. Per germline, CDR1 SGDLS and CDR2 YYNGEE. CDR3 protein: CASSNARGNTEAFF. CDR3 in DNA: TGTGCCAGCAGCAATGCGCGGGGTAACACTGAAGCTTTCTTT.

The CDR3 nucleotides read TGTGCCTGGGGCCCCGACCCGACAGGGGTGAACACTGAAGCTTTCTTT. This sequence encodes CAWGPDPTGVNTEAFF. The rearrangement links TRBV30 to TRBJ1-1, with 8 bases aligning to TRBD1. The CDR3 consists of 16 residues. Germline-derived CDR1 and CDR2 are GTSNPN and SVGIG (reference sequence). The J segment lost 0 bases and the V segment lost 5 bases, leaving 11 bases of the junction unmatched.

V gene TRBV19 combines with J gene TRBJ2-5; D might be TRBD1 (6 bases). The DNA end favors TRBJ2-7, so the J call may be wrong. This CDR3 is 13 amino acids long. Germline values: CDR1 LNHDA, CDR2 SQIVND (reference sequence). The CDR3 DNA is TGTGCCAGTAGTTTCGGACAGAAATACGAGCAGTACTTC. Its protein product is CASSFGQKYEQYF.

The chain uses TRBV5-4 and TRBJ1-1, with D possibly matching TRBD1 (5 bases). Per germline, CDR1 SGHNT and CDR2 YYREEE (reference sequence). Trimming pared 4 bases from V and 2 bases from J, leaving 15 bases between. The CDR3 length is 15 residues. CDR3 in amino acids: CASSPTRAGNTEAFF. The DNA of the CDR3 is TGTGCCAGCAGCCCCACCAGGGCGGGAAACACTGAAGCTTTCTTT.

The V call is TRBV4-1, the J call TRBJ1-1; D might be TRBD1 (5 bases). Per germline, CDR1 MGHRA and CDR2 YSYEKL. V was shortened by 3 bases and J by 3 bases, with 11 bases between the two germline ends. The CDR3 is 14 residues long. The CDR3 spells CASSHPTGYTEAFF. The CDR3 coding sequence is TGCGCCAGCAGCCATCCCACAGGTTACACTGAAGCTTTCTTT.

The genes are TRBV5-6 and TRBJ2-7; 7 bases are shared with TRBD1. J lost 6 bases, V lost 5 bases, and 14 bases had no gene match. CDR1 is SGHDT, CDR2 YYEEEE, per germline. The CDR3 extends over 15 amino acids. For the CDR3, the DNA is TGTGCCAGCAGTCTCTGGGACAGTATCACTCTCGAGCAGTACTTC. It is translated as CASSLWDSITLEQYF.

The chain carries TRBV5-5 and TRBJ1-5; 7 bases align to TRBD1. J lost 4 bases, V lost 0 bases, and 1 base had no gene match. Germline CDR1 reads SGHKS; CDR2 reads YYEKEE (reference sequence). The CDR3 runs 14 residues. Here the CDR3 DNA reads TGTGCCAGCAGCTTGGACAGGGGAAATCAGCCCCAGCATTTT. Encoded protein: CASSLDRGNQPQHF. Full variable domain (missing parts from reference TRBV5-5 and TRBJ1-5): DAGVTQSPTHLIKTRGQQVTLRCSPISGHKSVSWYQQVLGQGPQFIFQYYEKEERGRGNFPDRFSARQFPNYSSELNVNALLLGDSALYLCASSLDRGNQPQHFGDGTRLSIL.

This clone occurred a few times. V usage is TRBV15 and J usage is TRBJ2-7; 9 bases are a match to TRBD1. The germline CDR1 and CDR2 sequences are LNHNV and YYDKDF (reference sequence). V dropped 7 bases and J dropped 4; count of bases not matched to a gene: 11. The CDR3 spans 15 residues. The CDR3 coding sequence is TGTGCCACCAAAGCCGATCAACAGGGGGCTTACGAGCAGTACTTC. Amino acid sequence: CATKADQQGAYEQYF.

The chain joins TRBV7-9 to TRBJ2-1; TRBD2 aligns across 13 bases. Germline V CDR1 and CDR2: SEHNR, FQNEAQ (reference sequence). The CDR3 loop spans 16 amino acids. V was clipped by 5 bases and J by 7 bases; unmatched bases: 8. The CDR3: CASSQKTSGGHNEQFF. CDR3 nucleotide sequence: TGTGCCAGCAGCCAAAAGACTAGCGGGGGGCATAATGAGCAGTTCTTC.

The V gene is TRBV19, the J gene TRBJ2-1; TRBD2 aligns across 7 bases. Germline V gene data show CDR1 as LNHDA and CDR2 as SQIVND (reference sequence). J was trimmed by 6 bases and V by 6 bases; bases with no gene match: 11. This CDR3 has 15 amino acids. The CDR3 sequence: CASRNRGGGFNEQFF. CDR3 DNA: TGTGCCAGTAGGAATAGGGGCGGGGGTTTCAATGAGCAGTTCTTC.

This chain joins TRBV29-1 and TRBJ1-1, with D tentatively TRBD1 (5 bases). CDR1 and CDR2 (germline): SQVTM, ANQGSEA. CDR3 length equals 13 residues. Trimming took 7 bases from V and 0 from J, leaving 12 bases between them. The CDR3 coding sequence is TGCAGCGCCGCGGGACCCATGAACACTGAAGCTTTCTTT. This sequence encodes CSAAGPMNTEAFF.

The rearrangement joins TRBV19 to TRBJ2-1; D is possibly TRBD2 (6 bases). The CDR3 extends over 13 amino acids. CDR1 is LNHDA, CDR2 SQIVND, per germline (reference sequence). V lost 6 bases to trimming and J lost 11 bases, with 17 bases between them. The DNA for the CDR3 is TGTGCCAGTAGCCCAGGGACTGGTAGTAAGCAGTTCTTC. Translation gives CASSPGTGSKQFF.

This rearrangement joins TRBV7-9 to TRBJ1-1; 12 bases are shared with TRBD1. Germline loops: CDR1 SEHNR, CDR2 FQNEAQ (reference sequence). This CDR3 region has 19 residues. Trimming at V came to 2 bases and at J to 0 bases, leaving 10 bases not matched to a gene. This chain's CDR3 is CASSLFRDRGRRMNTEAFF. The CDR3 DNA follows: TGTGCCAGCAGCTTATTTCGGGACAGGGGGCGTAGGATGAACACTGAAGCTTTCTTT.

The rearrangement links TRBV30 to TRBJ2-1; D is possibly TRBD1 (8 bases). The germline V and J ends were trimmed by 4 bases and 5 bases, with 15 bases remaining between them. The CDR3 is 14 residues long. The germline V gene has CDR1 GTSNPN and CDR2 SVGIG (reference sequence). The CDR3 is CAWKRQGRDNEQFF. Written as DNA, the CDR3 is TGTGCCTGGAAAAGACAGGGGAGGGACAATGAGCAGTTCTTC.

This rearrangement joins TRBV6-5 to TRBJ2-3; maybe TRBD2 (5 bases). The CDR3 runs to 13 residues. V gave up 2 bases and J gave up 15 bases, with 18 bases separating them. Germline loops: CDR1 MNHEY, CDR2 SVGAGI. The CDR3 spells CASSYEIGGRRYF. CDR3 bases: TGTGCCAGCAGTTACGAAATTGGCGGGCGTAGATATTTT.

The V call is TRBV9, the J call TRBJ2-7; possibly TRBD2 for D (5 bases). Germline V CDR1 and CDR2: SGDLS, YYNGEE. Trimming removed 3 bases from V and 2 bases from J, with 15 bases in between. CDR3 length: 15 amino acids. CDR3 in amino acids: CASSGGNSGPYEQYF. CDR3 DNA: TGTGCCAGCAGCGGAGGGAATTCCGGTCCCTACGAGCAGTACTTC.

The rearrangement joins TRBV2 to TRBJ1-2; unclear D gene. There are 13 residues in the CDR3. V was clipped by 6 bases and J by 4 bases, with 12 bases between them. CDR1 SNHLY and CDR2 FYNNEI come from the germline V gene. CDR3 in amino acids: CASSERSLYGYTF. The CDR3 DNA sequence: TGTGCCAGCAGCGAACGGTCGCTCTATGGCTACACCTTC.

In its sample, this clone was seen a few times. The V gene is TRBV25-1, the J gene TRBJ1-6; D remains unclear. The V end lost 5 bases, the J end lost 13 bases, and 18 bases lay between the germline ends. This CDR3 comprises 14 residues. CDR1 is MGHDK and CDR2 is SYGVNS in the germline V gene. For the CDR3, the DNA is TGTGCCAGCAGTTCTGGCAGAGGATTGAGGCCCCTCCACTTT. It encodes CASSSGRGLRPLHF. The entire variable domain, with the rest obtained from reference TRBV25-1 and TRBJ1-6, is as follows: EADIYQTPRYLVIGTGKKITLECSQTMGHDKMYWYQQDPGMELHLIHYSYGVNSTEKGDLSSESTVSRIRTEHFPLTLESARPSHTSQYLCASSSGRGLRPLHFGNGTRLTVT.

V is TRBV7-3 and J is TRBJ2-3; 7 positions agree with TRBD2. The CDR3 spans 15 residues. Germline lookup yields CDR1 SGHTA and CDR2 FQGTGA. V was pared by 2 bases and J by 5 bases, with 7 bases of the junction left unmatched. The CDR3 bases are TGTGCCAGCAGCTTAGCTCCAGCGGGGATAGATACGCAGTATTTT. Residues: CASSLAPAGIDTQYF.

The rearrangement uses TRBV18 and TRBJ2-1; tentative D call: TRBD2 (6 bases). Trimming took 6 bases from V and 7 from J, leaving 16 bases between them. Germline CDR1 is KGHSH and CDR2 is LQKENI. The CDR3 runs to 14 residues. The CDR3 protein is CASSPEGLGNEQFF. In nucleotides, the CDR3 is TGTGCCAGCTCCCCGGAGGGATTGGGAAATGAGCAGTTCTTC.

The CDR3 nucleotides read TGTGCCAGCAGTGCCGGGACAGGGCCTGAAGCTTTCTTT. This translates into CASSAGTGPEAFF. The genes are TRBV6-1 and TRBJ1-1, with 9 positions matching TRBD1. Germline V gives CDR1 MNHNS, CDR2 SASEGT. V was pared by 4 bases and J by 6 bases, with 3 bases of the junction left unmatched. CDR3 length: 13 amino acids.

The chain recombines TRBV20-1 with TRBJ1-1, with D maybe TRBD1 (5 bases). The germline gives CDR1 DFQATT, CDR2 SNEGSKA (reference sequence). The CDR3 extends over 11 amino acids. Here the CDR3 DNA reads TGCAGCTACTTAGGGGACACTGAAGCTTTCTTT. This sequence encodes CSYLGDTEAFF.

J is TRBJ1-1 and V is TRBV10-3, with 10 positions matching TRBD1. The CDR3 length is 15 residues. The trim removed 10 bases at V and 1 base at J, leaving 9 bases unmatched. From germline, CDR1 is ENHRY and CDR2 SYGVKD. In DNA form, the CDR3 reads TGTGCCACGAGGACAGGGGGTGAGTCGAACACTGAAGCTTTCTTT. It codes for CATRTGGESNTEAFF.

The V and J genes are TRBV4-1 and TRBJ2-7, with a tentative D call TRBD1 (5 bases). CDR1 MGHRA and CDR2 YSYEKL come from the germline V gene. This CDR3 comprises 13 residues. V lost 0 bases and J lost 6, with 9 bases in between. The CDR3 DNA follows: TGCGCCAGCAGCCAAGAAGGGGCACCCGAGCAGTACTTC. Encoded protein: CASSQEGAPEQYF.

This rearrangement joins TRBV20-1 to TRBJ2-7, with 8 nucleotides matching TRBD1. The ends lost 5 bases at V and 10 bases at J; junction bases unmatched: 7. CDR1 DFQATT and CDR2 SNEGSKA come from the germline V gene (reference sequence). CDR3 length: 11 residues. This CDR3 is CSAGGQGKQYF. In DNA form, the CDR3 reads TGCAGTGCTGGAGGACAGGGAAAACAGTACTTC.

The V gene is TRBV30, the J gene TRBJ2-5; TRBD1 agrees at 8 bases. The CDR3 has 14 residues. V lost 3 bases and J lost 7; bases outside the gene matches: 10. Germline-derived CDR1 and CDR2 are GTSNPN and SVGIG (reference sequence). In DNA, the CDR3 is TGTGCCTGGAGCGCCGGCAGGGGGCTGGGGACCCAGTACTTC. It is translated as CAWSAGRGLGTQYF.